These T cell receptor beta chains were read from a single sample in a study of T cell responses to AZD1222 COVID-19 vaccine. Sequencing used immunoSEQ multiplex PCR; TCRdb keeps in-frame clones, though not all of them. The data hold about 120,000 clones, with roughly 90% observed a single time. The material sequenced was peripheral blood, taken on day 0 of AZD1222 vaccination. The receptors stem from an adult in good health. Both conserved end residues are part of each CDR3. Each record gives: D gene, clone size, J gene, V gene, CDR3 DNA, CDR3 protein. A D gene is named only where the DNA matches it firmly. Size tells how often a clone was seen (once, few, many) or the class of an expanded clone, and some rows leave it out.

NA,NA,TRBJ1-3,TRBV20-1,TGCAGTGTCCGTTGGGGAAACACCATATATTTT,CSVRWGNTIYF
NA,NA,TRBJ1-5,TRBV3-1/TRBV3-2,TGTGCCAGCAGCCAAGATGGAACGTGGGGGGAGCCCCAGCATTTT,CASSQDGTWGEPQHF
TRBD2,NA,TRBJ2-7,TRBV5-6,TGTGCCAGCAGCACCCCGACTAGCGGGTCCTACGAGCAGTACTTC,CASSTPTSGSYEQYF
TRBD1,few,TRBJ1-2,TRBV18,TGTGCCAGCTCACCACAAAGAGGACAGGGCCAGAACTATGGCTACACCTTC,CASSPQRGQGQNYGYTF
NA,NA,TRBJ2-3,TRBV27,TGTGCCAGCAGTTCAATTGTACGCACAGATACGCAGTATTTT,CASSSIVRTDTQYF
NA,NA,TRBJ1-2,TRBV19,TGTGCCAGTAGTACCCTGGACAGCTATGGCTACACCTTC,CASSTLDSYGYTF
TRBD1,NA,TRBJ1-5,TRBV27,TGTGCCAGCAGTTTATCCGGGACAGGGGTCAATCAGCCCCAGCATTTT,CASSLSGTGVNQPQHF
NA,NA,TRBJ2-7,TRBV6-2/TRBV6-3,TGTGCCAGCAGTTACGGCAGGGGTATCGACGAGCAGTACTTC,CASSYGRGIDEQYF
NA,NA,TRBJ2-3,TRBV10-1,TGCGCCAGCAGTGAGGGGGAGAGCACAGATACGCAGTATTTT,CASSEGESTDTQYF
NA,NA,TRBJ2-2,TRBV5-1,TGCGCCAGCAGCTTGCGGAACACCGGGGAGCTGTTTTTT,CASSLRNTGELFF
NA,NA,TRBJ2-7,TRBV6-5,TGTGCCAGCAGTTACCACGGGGTGGGTTTCTCCTACGAGCAGTACTTC,CASSYHGVGFSYEQYF
TRBD1,NA,TRBJ1-6,TRBV18,TGTGCCAGCTCACCATCGGGTTGGGGACAGGGAGTTTCACCCCTCCACTTT,CASSPSGWGQGVSPLHF
NA,NA,TRBJ1-4,TRBV18,TGTGCCAGCTCAAGGATGGGGACTAATGAAAAACTGTTTTTT,CASSRMGTNEKLFF
NA,NA,TRBJ1-2,TRBV7-2,TGTGCCAGCAGCTTAATCGGAGCAGTCAACTATGGCTACACCTTC,CASSLIGAVNYGYTF
NA,few,TRBJ2-7,TRBV7-9,TGTGCCAGCAGCTTAGCCGGGACACACTTGGAGCAGTACTTC,CASSLAGTHLEQYF
TRBD1,NA,TRBJ1-2,TRBV6-5,TGTGCCAGCAGTTTTAGGACAGGGGGCGTCAATGGCTACACCTTC,CASSFRTGGVNGYTF
NA,NA,TRBJ1-6,TRBV10-3,TGTGCCATCAGTGGGGAAACCGGTTCTTCACCCCTCCACTTT,CAISGETGSSPLHF
TRBD1,NA,TRBJ1-1,TRBV5-1,TGCGCCAGCAGCGCAGGGACAGGGACTGAAGCTTTCTTT,CASSAGTGTEAFF
TRBD1,NA,TRBJ1-2,TRBV7-9,TGTGCCAGCAGCTTAGCGGGACAGGGATATGGCTACACCTTC,CASSLAGQGYGYTF
NA,NA,TRBJ1-5,TRBV12-3/TRBV12-4,TGTGCCAGCAGTTTAAGGGGTCACCAGCCCCAGCATTTT,CASSLRGHQPQHF
NA,NA,TRBJ1-3,TRBV5-1,TGCGCCAGCAGCTGGGACTCAAGCTCTGGAAACACCATATATTTT,CASSWDSSSGNTIYF
NA,NA,TRBJ1-1,TRBV3-1/TRBV3-2,TGTGCCAGCAGCCAACATTCGGCCACTGAAGCTTTCTTT,CASSQHSATEAFF
TRBD1,NA,TRBJ2-1,TRBV5-1,TGCGCCAGCAGACCGACAGGGGGGGGCTACAATGAGCAGTTCTTC,CASRPTGGGYNEQFF
TRBD1,once,TRBJ1-2,TRBV10-2,TGCGCCAGCACCACGACAGGGGGTACCTTCTCTTATGGCTACACCTTC,CASTTTGGTFSYGYTF
TRBD1,NA,TRBJ2-7,TRBV11-3,TGTGCCAGCAGCCGAGGACAGGGCTACTACGAGCAGTACTTC,CASSRGQGYYEQYF
TRBD1,once,TRBJ1-6,TRBV4-3,TGCGCCAGCAGCCGAGACAGGGGTCTTTCACCCCTCCACTTT,CASSRDRGLSPLHF
NA,once,TRBJ1-5,TRBV5-6,TGTGCCAGCAGCTTGACAGCCTGGCCCAATCAGCCCCAGCATTTT,CASSLTAWPNQPQHF
NA,NA,TRBJ1-5,TRBV7-9,TGTGCCAGCAGTTTATCCTCGGTTAGAGGAAATCAGCCCCAGCATTTT,CASSLSSVRGNQPQHF
NA,few,TRBJ2-7,TRBV6-5,TGTGCCAGCAGTTCTGATGGGGACCTTCTCGATTTC,CASSSDGDLLDF
NA,NA,TRBJ2-2,TRBV19,TGTGCCAGTAGTGAGATGGGCGGGGAGCTGTTTTTT,CASSEMGGELFF
NA,NA,TRBJ1-3,TRBV27,TGTGCTAGCAGACCGTGGGCAGCAGGAAACACCATATATTTT,CASRPWAAGNTIYF
NA,NA,TRBJ1-2,TRBV29-1,TGCAGCGTTGAGATGAGGGGTCCCTCAGGTGGCTACACCTTC,CSVEMRGPSGGYTF
NA,NA,TRBJ1-1,TRBV19,TGTGCCAGTAGTATATCATTAGAGGTGAACACTGAAGCTTTCTTT,CASSISLEVNTEAFF
NA,NA,TRBJ1-6,TRBV19,TGTGCCAGTGGATATTACGGGACGGGGAATTCACCCCTCCACTTT,CASGYYGTGNSPLHF
NA,NA,TRBJ1-3,TRBV5-8,TGTGCCAGCAGCTCCGATTGGGGGACTGGAAACACCATATATTTT,CASSSDWGTGNTIYF
NA,NA,TRBJ1-1,TRBV7-9,TGTGCCAGCAGCTTAGGGCTGAGGAACACTGAAGCTTTCTTT,CASSLGLRNTEAFF
NA,NA,TRBJ1-2,TRBV3-1/TRBV3-2,TGTGCCAGCAGCCAAGAGGAAAGTGGCAGCCGTACCTTC,CASSQEESGSRTF
TRBD1,NA,TRBJ1-2,TRBV5-1,TGCGCCAGCAGCAACCCAGGGGGCAGCTATGGCTACACCTTC,CASSNPGGSYGYTF
NA,NA,TRBJ1-6,TRBV27,TGTGCCAGCAGTTACCTTCGGGTGGATTCACCCCTCCACTTT,CASSYLRVDSPLHF
NA,NA,TRBJ2-7,TRBV11-2,TGTGCCAGCAGCTTATCCGGTGGCTGGGACGAGCAGTACTTC,CASSLSGGWDEQYF
NA,NA,TRBJ1-1,TRBV9,TGTGCCAGCAGCGTAGACCAGAACACTGAAGCTTTCTTT,CASSVDQNTEAFF
NA,NA,TRBJ1-2,TRBV5-6,TGTGCCAGCACCCGGAAGGGCTATGGCTACACCTTC,CASTRKGYGYTF
NA,few,TRBJ1-2,TRBV11-2,TGTGCCAGCAGCTTAGACGGCTATGGCTACACCTTC,CASSLDGYGYTF
TRBD1,NA,TRBJ2-3,TRBV5-1,TGCGCCAGCAGCCCGGACAGGGGCCTAACAGATACGCAGTATTTT,CASSPDRGLTDTQYF
TRBD1,NA,TRBJ2-7,TRBV6-8,TGTGCCAGCAGAACCCCGGGACAGGTTTGCTACGAGCAGTACTTC,CASRTPGQVCYEQYF
NA,NA,TRBJ1-5,TRBV24-1,TGTGCCACCAGTGATGATACCGGGGGATGGAGCAATCAGCCCCAGCATTTT,CATSDDTGGWSNQPQHF
TRBD1,NA,TRBJ1-1,TRBV20-1,TGCAGTGCTAGTAACAACAGGGGGGGTACTGAAGCTTTCTTT,CSASNNRGGTEAFF
TRBD2,NA,TRBJ2-3,TRBV11-2,TGTGCCAGCAGTTTTTACGGGGGGGGTACCACAGATACGCAGTATTTT,CASSFYGGGTTDTQYF
NA,NA,TRBJ2-7,TRBV14,TGTGCCAGCAGCCACAATGTTCTCTACGAGCAGTACTTC,CASSHNVLYEQYF
TRBD1,NA,TRBJ1-1,TRBV19,TGTGCCAGTAGTATAGCGTCCCGGGACAGGGGTATGAACACTGAAGCTTTCTTT,CASSIASRDRGMNTEAFF
NA,once,TRBJ1-1,TRBV27,TGTGCCAGCAGTCCACAGGGCCACACTGAAGCTTTCTTT,CASSPQGHTEAFF
NA,once,TRBJ1-2,TRBV29-1,TGCAGCGTTGAGGGCTCCCCGAGAGAGGTCTATGGCTACACCTTC,CSVEGSPREVYGYTF
NA,once,TRBJ1-1,TRBV29-1,TGCAGCGTTGAGACAGGTATGAACACTGAAGCTTTCTTT,CSVETGMNTEAFF